The TCR beta chain described here comes from a study of T cells after yellow fever vaccination. This clonotype was observed at least ten times. The CDR3 covers 14 residues. In germline, CDR1 is SGHAT, CDR2 FQNNGV. V was shortened by 1 base and J by 2 bases, with 6 bases between the two germline ends. Via MiXCR, TCRdb re-called the 5' RACE reads, giving one row per CDR3 protein. The sample gives about 340,000 distinct CDR3 sequences, approximately 4.2% of which show up once; approximately 24% is in the top ten. Sequenced material: PBMCs, taken 5 days after the yellow fever booster vaccination. This clonotype originated in a man between 18 and 29 years old who received the YFV17D yellow fever vaccine. The rearrangement joins TRBV11-2 to TRBJ1-5, with D unresolved. CDR3 nucleotide sequence: TGTGCCAGCAGCTTAGTCTCTGGCAATCAGCCCCAGCATTTT. Translation gives CASSLVSGNQPQHF.